These 10 T cell receptor beta chains originate from one sample sequenced in a study of cytomegalovirus exposure and HLA in healthy donors. PCR amplification relied on 60 Vbeta primers (plus 13 Jbeta primers). Generated by immunoSEQ multiplex PCR, the TCRdb table keeps only in-frame clones and is missing some. The sample records about 160,000 clones, 78% being singletons. Sample: PBMCs. The source is a male donor in good health and CMV-seronegative.

This clone was detected once. The J gene is TRBJ2-3, the V gene TRBV30, with 7 bases matching TRBD2. Unmatched junction bases numbered 3, after V lost 3 bases and J lost 6 bases. Germline CDR1 is GTSNPN and CDR2 is SVGIG (reference sequence). This CDR3 region has 12 residues. CDR3 nucleotides: TGTGCCTGGAGCTGGGGGGGGGATACGCAGTATTTT. It translates to CAWSWGGDTQYF.

This chain links TRBV2 with TRBJ1-5; D uncertain. CDR3 length: 15 residues. V lost 9 bases and J lost 3, with 18 bases in between. Germline V gene lookup returns CDR1 SNHLY and CDR2 FYNNEI. The CDR3 protein is CASNLIGVNNQPQHF. CDR3 nucleotides: TGTGCCAGTAACCTAATCGGAGTAAACAATCAGCCCCAGCATTTT.

As concerns this clone: This sample also contains other DNA sequences that code for the same CDR3. The V call is TRBV11-2, the J call TRBJ2-1; D may be TRBD1 (5 bases). The V end was cut by 1 base, the J end by 7 bases, with 8 bases between. The germline V gene has CDR1 SGHAT and CDR2 FQNNGV. This CDR3 spans 13 amino acids. The DNA of the CDR3 is TGTGCCAGCAGCTTAGTTAGGGGTAATGAGCAGTTCTTC. Its protein product is CASSLVRGNEQFF.

The gene calls are TRBV15 and TRBJ1-5, with a weak D call TRBD1 (6 bases). The J call may be faulty, since TRBJ2-3 better matches the DNA end. This CDR3 region has 16 residues. The germline V gene encodes CDR1 LNHNV and CDR2 YYDKDF (reference sequence). CDR3 nucleotides: TGTGCCACCAGCAGAGGGGACAAGGGTAGCAATCAGCCCCAGTATTTT. This sequence encodes CATSRGDKGSNQPQYF.

The rearrangement joins TRBV2 to TRBJ2-7; D may be TRBD2 (8 bases). The germline gives CDR1 SNHLY, CDR2 FYNNEI. This CDR3 is 15 amino acids long. The V end was cut by 8 bases, the J end by 0 bases, with 17 bases between. This CDR3 reads CASSYSGDSSYEQYF. DNA of the CDR3: TGTGCCAGCTCTTATAGCGGGGACAGCTCCTACGAGCAGTACTTC.

This clone occurred a few times. This chain uses TRBV6-6 with TRBJ1-5; no clear D. The germline gives CDR1 MNHNY, CDR2 SVGAGI (reference sequence). The CDR3 contains 14 residues. Trimming removed 10 bases from V and 3 bases from J, with 16 bases in between. CDR3 DNA: TGTGCCATCGCGACTGAAAAATTCAATCAGCCCCAGCATTTT. This gives the protein CAIATEKFNQPQHF.

This clone was seen a few times. The genes are TRBV6-5 and TRBJ1-1, with TRBD1 matching over 10 bases. The CDR3 has 15 residues. The V and J ends lost 2 bases and 5 bases, in that order; junction bases with no gene match: 5. Germline V CDR1 and CDR2: MNHEY, SVGAGI. The CDR3 is CASSYGDRGVTEAFF. CDR3 nucleotide sequence: TGTGCCAGCAGTTACGGGGACAGGGGTGTGACTGAAGCTTTCTTT.

This chain's CDR3 is CASSLLAGAAGELFF. The CDR3 coding sequence is TGTGCCAGCAGTTTATTAGCGGGGGCGGCCGGGGAGCTGTTTTTT. The genes are TRBV27 and TRBJ2-2; 9 positions match TRBD2. Germline loops: CDR1 MNHEY, CDR2 SMNVEV (reference sequence). The CDR3 extends over 15 amino acids. With V trimmed by 1 base and J by 6 bases, 3 bases remained unmatched.

This clone has more than one count but fewer than ten. Germline and junction disagree at one end, which may indicate a read error. CDR3 sequence: CASIQTPRLAGKEPF. The CDR3 region has the DNA TGTGCCAGCATCCAAACCCCCCGACTAGCGGGGAAGGAACCCTTT. V is TRBV2 and J is TRBJ2-3, with 11 bases that match TRBD2. Germline V lookup: CDR1 SNHLY, CDR2 FYNNEI. The CDR3 length is 15 residues. The full variable domain, in which reference TRBV2 and TRBJ2-3 provide the parts outside the CDR3, is EPEVTQTPSHQVTQMGQEVILRCVPISNHLYFYWYRQILGQKVEFLVSFYNNEISEKSEIFDDQFSVERPDGSNFTLKIRSTKLEDSAMYFCASIQTPRLAGKEPFGPGTRLTVL.

Turning to this clone: This same CDR3 is encoded by further DNA sequences in the sample. This CDR3 reads CASSVGLADTQYF. The DNA for the CDR3 is TGTGCCAGCAGCGTGGGACTAGCAGATACGCAGTATTTT. This sequence joins TRBV9 and TRBJ2-3, with 8 bases identical to TRBD2. V lost 2 bases and J lost 4; bases outside the gene matches: 0. This CDR3 is 13 amino acids long. Germline V gene sequence: CDR1 SGDLS, CDR2 YYNGEE.